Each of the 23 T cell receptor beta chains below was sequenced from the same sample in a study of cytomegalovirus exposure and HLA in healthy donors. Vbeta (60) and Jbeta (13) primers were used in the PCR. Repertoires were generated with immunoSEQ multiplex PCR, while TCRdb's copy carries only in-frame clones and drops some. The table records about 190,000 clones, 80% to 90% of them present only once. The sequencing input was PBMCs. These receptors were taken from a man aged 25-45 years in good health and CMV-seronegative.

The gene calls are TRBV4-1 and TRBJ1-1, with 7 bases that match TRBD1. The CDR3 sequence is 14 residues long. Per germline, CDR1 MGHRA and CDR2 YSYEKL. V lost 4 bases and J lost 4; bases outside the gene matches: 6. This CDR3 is CASSPQGYGTEAFF. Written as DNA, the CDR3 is TGCGCCAGCAGCCCACAGGGGTACGGCACTGAAGCTTTCTTT.

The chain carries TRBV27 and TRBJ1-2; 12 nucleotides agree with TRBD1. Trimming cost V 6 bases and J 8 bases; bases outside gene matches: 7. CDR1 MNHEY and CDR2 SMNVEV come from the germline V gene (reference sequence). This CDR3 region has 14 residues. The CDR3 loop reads CASRGQGAGGGYTF. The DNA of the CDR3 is TGTGCCAGCAGGGGACAGGGGGCAGGAGGAGGCTACACCTTC.

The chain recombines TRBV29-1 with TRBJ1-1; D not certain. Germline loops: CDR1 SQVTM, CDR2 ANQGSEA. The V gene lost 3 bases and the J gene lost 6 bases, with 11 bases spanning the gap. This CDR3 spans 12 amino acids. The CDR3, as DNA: TGCAGCGTTGAGGGAGTGGGGTCTGAAGCTTTCTTT. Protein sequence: CSVEGVGSEAFF.

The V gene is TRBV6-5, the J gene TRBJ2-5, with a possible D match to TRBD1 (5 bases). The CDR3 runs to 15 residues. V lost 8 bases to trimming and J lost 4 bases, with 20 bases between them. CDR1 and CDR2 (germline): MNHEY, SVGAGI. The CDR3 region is CASLPLKGLRETQYF. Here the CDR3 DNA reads TGTGCCAGCCTGCCGCTTAAGGGGCTTCGAGAGACCCAGTACTTC.

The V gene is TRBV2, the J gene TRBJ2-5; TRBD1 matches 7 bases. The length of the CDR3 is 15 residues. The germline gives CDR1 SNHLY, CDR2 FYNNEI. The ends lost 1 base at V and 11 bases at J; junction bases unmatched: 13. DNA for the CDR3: TGTGCCAGCAGTGAAGACAGGGGACGGTTAGGGGAGCAGTACTTC. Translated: CASSEDRGRLGEQYF.

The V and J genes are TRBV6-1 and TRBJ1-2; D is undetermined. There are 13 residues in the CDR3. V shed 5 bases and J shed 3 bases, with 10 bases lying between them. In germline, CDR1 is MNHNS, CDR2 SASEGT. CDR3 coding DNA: TGTGCCAGCAGTCCGGGGTTGGACTATGGCTACACCTTC. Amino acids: CASSPGLDYGYTF.

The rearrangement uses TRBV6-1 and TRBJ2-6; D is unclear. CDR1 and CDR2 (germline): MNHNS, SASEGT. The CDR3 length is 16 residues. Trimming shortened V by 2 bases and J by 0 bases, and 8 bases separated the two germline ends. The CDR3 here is CASSELESSGANVLTF. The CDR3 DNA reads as TGTGCCAGCAGTGAATTGGAGAGCTCTGGGGCCAACGTCCTGACTTTC.

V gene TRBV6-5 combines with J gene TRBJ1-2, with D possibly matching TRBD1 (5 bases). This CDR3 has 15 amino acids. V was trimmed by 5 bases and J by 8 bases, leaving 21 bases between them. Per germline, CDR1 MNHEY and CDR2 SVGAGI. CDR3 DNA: TGTGCCAGCAGTCCTGACGGGGGGGGGATGAGGGGCTACACCTTC. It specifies CASSPDGGGMRGYTF.

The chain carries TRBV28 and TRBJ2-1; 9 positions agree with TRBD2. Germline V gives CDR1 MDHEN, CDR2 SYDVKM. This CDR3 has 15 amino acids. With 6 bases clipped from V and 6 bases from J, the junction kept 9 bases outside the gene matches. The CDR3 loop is CASRPSGIPGNEQFF. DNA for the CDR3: TGTGCCAGCAGGCCTAGCGGGATCCCGGGCAATGAGCAGTTCTTC.

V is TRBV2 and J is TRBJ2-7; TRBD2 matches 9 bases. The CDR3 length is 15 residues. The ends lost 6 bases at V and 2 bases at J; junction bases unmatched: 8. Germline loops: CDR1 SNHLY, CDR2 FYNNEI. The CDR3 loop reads CASSPSGIPPYEQYF. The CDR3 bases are TGTGCCAGCAGCCCTAGCGGGATCCCCCCCTACGAGCAGTACTTC.

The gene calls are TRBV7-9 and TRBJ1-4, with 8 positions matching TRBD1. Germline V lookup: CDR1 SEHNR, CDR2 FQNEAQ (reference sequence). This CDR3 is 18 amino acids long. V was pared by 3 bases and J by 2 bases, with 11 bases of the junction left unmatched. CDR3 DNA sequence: TGTGCCAGCAGCTTCCAGGGGGCTCGGGATGCGACTAATGAAAAACTGTTTTTT. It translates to CASSFQGARDATNEKLFF.

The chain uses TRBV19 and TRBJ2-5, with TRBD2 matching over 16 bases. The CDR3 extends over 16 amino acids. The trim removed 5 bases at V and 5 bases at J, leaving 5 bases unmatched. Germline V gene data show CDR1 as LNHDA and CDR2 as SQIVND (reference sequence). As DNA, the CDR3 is TGTGCCAGTAGTCTCGGGACTAGCGGGGGGGCGGAGACCCAGTACTTC. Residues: CASSLGTSGGAETQYF.

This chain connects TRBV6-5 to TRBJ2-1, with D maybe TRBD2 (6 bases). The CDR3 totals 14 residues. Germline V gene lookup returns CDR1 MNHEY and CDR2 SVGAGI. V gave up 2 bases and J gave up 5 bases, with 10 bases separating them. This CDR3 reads CASSYGGIDNEQFF. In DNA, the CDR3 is TGTGCCAGCAGTTACGGCGGGATTGACAATGAGCAGTTCTTC.

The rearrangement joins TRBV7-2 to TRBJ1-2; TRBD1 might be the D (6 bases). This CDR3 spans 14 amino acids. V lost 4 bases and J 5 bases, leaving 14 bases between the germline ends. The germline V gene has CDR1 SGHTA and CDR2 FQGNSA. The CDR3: CASSSSGVAYGYTF. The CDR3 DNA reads TGTGCCAGCAGCTCCTCAGGGGTGGCGTATGGCTACACCTTC.

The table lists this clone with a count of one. The CDR3 DNA follows: TGTGCCAGCAGCTTAATTCGGGCACGGGGGGATTTCGGTTATACGCAGTATTTT. It codes for CASSLIRARGDFGYTQYF. V usage is TRBV7-9 and J usage is TRBJ2-3, with 7 bases identical to TRBD2. The J segment lost 7 bases and the V segment lost 2 bases, leaving 18 bases of the junction unmatched. CDR3 size: 18 residues. Germline V lookup: CDR1 SEHNR, CDR2 FQNEAQ (reference sequence). The full variable domain, rest sourced from reference TRBV7-9 and TRBJ2-3, is DTGVSQNPRHKITKRGQNVTFRCDPISEHNRLYWYRQTLGQGPEFLTYFQNEAQLEKSRLLSDRFSAERPKGSFSTLEIQRTEQGDSAMYLCASSLIRARGDFGYTQYFGPGTRLTVL.

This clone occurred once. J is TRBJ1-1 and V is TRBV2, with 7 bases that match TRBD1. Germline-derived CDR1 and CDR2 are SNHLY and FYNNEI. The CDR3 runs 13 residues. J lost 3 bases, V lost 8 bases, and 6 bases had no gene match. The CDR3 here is CASQGTEDTEAFF. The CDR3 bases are TGTGCCAGCCAAGGGACAGAGGACACTGAAGCTTTCTTT.

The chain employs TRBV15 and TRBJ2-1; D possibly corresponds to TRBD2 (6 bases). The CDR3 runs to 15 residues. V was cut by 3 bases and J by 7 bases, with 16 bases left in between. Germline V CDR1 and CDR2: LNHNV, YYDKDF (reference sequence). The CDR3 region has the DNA TGTGCCACCAGCAGGGACCTCGGGGCGGGGAATGAGCAGTTCTTC. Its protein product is CATSRDLGAGNEQFF. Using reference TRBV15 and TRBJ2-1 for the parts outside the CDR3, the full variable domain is DAMVIQNPRYQVTQFGKPVTLSCSQTLNHNVMYWYQQKSSQAPKLLFHYYDKDFNNEADTPDNFQSRRPNTSFCFLDIRSPGLGDTAMYLCATSRDLGAGNEQFFGPGTRLTVL.

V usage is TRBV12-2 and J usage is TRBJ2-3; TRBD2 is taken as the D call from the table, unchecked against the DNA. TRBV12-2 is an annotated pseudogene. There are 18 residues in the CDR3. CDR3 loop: CASRPEKVPEVGTDTQYF. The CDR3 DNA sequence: TGTGCAAGTCGCCCAGAGAAGGTCCCGGAGGTGGGCACAGATACGCAGTATTTT.

The CDR3 reads CASNPTWTVNTEAFF. Written as DNA, the CDR3 is TGTGCCAGCAACCCGACTTGGACAGTGAACACTGAAGCTTTCTTT. The rearrangement uses TRBV7-9 and TRBJ1-1; perhaps TRBD1 as D (6 bases). From germline, CDR1 is SEHNR and CDR2 FQNEAQ (reference sequence). V was trimmed by 7 bases and J by 0 bases, leaving 15 bases between them. The CDR3 length is 15 residues.

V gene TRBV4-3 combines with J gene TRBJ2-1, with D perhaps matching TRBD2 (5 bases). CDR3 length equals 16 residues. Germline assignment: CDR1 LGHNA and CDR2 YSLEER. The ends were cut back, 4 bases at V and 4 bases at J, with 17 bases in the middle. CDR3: CASSPRTSGPYNEQFF. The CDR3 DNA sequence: TGCGCCAGCAGCCCCCGGACTTCCGGACCATACAATGAGCAGTTCTTC.

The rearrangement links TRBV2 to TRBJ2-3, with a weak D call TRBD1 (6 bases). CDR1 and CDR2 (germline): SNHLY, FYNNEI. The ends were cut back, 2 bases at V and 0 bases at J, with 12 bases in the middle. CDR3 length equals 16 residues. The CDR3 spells CASSELGQPSTDTQYF. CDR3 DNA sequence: TGTGCCAGCAGTGAACTAGGACAGCCTAGCACAGATACGCAGTATTTT.

The CDR3, as DNA: TGCGCCAGCAGCTTGGGGACAGGGGGCTACGAGCAGTACTTC. This translates into CASSLGTGGYEQYF. The V gene is TRBV5-1, the J gene TRBJ2-7; 10 nucleotides match TRBD1. The CDR3 length is 14 residues. Trimming at V came to 0 bases and at J to 3 bases, leaving 0 bases not matched to a gene. Germline V gives CDR1 SGHRS, CDR2 YFSETQ.

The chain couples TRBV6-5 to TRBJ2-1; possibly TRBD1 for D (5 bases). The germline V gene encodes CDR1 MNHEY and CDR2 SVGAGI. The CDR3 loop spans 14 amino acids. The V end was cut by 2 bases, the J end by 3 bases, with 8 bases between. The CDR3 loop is CASSYRDSYNEQFF. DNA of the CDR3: TGTGCCAGCAGTTACCGAGACAGCTACAATGAGCAGTTCTTC.